The next 23 T cell receptor beta chains were all read from a single sample in a study of T cells in Graves' hyperthyroidism and ophthalmopathy. The CDR3 regions of TCR beta were amplified from RNA transcripts. Primed by the HTBI set, a first-round RT-PCR was run on the TCR CDR3. TCRdb fed the multiplex PCR reads into MiXCR, producing one record per CDR3 protein. Of 600,000 or so distinct CDR3 sequences listed, around 15% are singletons. Sequenced material: blood. These receptors were taken from a woman in her twenties or thirties with Graves' hyperthyroidism.

This clonotype was seen a handful of times. The genes are TRBV3-2 and TRBJ1-3. TRBV3-2 is classified as a pseudogene. The CDR3 totals 15 residues. The CDR3 nucleotides read TGTGCCAGCAGCCCCGGGGCCCACTCTGGAAACACCATATATTTT. It yields the protein CASSPGAHSGNTIYF.

This clonotype was picked up a small number of times. The chain recombines TRBV7-8 with TRBJ1-6; 10 nucleotides match TRBD1. Germline assignment: CDR1 SGHVS and CDR2 FQNEAQ. The CDR3 totals 15 residues. Unmatched junction bases numbered 7, after V lost 4 bases and J lost 10 bases. CDR3 region: CASSSTGGEESPLHF. CDR3 sequence (DNA): TGTGCCAGCAGCTCGACAGGGGGCGAGGAATCACCCCTCCACTTT. The full variable domain, its missing parts supplied by reference TRBV7-8 and TRBJ1-6, is GAGVSQSPRYKVAKRGQDVALRCDPISGHVSLFWYQQALGQGPEFLTYFQNEAQLDKSGLPSDRFFAERPEGSVSTLKIQRTQQEDSAVYLCASSSTGGEESPLHFGNGTRLTVT.

The V gene is TRBV6-1, the J gene TRBJ2-5; D unclear. The CDR3 length is 13 residues. Deletions cut 0 bases from V and 2 bases from J, with 4 bases between. Germline values: CDR1 MNHNS, CDR2 SASEGT. For the CDR3, the DNA is TGTGCCAGCAGTGAAGCCCTACAAGAGACCCAGTACTTC. Its protein product is CASSEALQETQYF.

This clonotype has ten or more counts. The chain links TRBV6-1 to TRBJ2-7; a weak D match, TRBD1 (5 bases). Germline values: CDR1 MNHNS, CDR2 SASEGT. The germline V and J ends were trimmed by 6 bases and 2 bases, with 5 bases remaining between them. The CDR3 has 11 residues. This CDR3 is CASSRAYEQYF. The CDR3 nucleotides are TGTGCCAGCAGCAGGGCCTACGAGCAGTACTTC.

As to this clonotype: An end of the junction differs from the germline gene, which may be a read error. The CDR3 sequence is CASSLRLAGSCEQYF. CDR3 coding DNA: TGCGCCAGCAGCTTGAGGCTAGCCGGCTCCTGCGAGCAGTACTTC. This chain uses TRBV5-1 with TRBJ2-7; tentatively, D is TRBD2 (5 bases). The CDR3 has 15 amino acids. Germline loops: CDR1 SGHRS, CDR2 YFSETQ.

This clonotype was detected ten times or more. The rearrangement uses TRBV12-3 or TRBV12-4 and TRBJ1-6, with D perhaps matching TRBD1 (5 bases). Trimming pared 3 bases from V and 12 bases from J, leaving 12 bases between. CDR3 length: 13 residues. This CDR3 reads CASSFGTQKPLHF. For the CDR3, the DNA is TGTGCCAGCAGTTTCGGGACGCAGAAACCCCTCCACTTT.

The J gene is TRBJ2-7, the V gene TRBV27; D is possibly TRBD1 (5 bases). The germline V gene has CDR1 MNHEY and CDR2 SMNVEV (reference sequence). V was pared by 2 bases and J by 2 bases, with 13 bases between. This CDR3 has 15 residues. CDR3 nucleotides: TGTGCCAGCAGTTTAAGTAAGGGGTCAGCCTACGAGCAGTACTTC. Protein: CASSLSKGSAYEQYF.

There are a few counts of this clonotype. The final CDR3 position lacks the conserved phenylalanine or tryptophan, pointing to a likely read error. V usage is TRBV5-1 and J usage is TRBJ1-1; D possibly corresponds to TRBD1 (5 bases). V was shortened by 4 bases and J by 8 bases, with 12 bases between the two germline ends. CDR3 size: 12 residues. CDR1 SGHRS and CDR2 YFSETQ come from the germline V gene. The CDR3 DNA follows: TGCGCCAGCAGCGGGGGACTCCTGGAAGCTTTCCTT. Its translation is CASSGGLLEAFL.

A remark on this clonotype: A much bigger clone sits one base away, suggesting this may be a read error. V is TRBV30 and J is TRBJ1-4, with D unclear. From germline, CDR1 is GTSNPN and CDR2 SVGIG (reference sequence). The CDR3 consists of 13 residues. Here the CDR3 reads CAWTGGPNEKLSF. As DNA, the CDR3 is TGTGCCTGGACGGGTGGGCCTAATGAAAAACTGTCTTTT.

The chain combines TRBV12-3 or TRBV12-4 with TRBJ2-7; unclear D gene. V was pared by 4 bases and J by 3 bases, with 7 bases between. The CDR3 extends over 12 amino acids. The CDR3 nucleotides are TGTGCCAGCAGTTGGGGTAACTACGAGCAGTACTTC. Protein sequence: CASSWGNYEQYF.

This clonotype has ten or more counts. The chain combines TRBV28 with TRBJ2-5; 7 positions agree with TRBD1. The trim removed 5 bases at V and 5 bases at J, leaving 23 bases unmatched. The CDR3 totals 19 residues. Germline CDR1 is MDHEN and CDR2 is SYDVKM. The DNA for the CDR3 is TGTGCCAGCAGTCCCTTAACAGGGGCGAACTACCCTCTGGGCGAGACCCAGTACTTC. This sequence encodes CASSPLTGANYPLGETQYF.

Many counts were recorded for this clonotype. The chain couples TRBV11-2 to TRBJ2-1; 13 bases fit TRBD2. With 8 bases clipped from V and 4 bases from J, the junction kept 5 bases outside the gene matches. In germline, CDR1 is SGHAT, CDR2 FQNNGV. This CDR3 has 15 amino acids. The CDR3 reads CASGGLAGIYNEQFF. The CDR3 DNA follows: TGTGCCAGCGGGGGACTAGCGGGAATTTACAATGAGCAGTTCTTC.

V gene TRBV20-1 combines with J gene TRBJ2-2, with 12 bases fitting TRBD2. This CDR3 is built from 14 residues. Germline V gives CDR1 DFQATT, CDR2 SNEGSKA (reference sequence). The V segment lost 6 bases and the J segment 6 bases; nucleotides outside the gene matches: 5. CDR3: CSAKTSGRAGELFF. CDR3 nucleotides: TGCAGTGCCAAGACTAGCGGGAGAGCCGGGGAGCTGTTTTTT.

V is TRBV6-1 and J is TRBJ1-5; tentative D call: TRBD1 (5 bases). Germline V lookup: CDR1 MNHNS, CDR2 SASEGT. V was trimmed by 1 base and J by 1 base, leaving 8 bases between them. This CDR3 region has 15 residues. CDR3 region: CASSEVSGSNQPQHF. CDR3 sequence (DNA): TGTGCCAGCAGTGAAGTTTCAGGGAGCAATCAGCCCCAGCATTTT.

This clonotype was recorded at least ten times. V gene TRBV5-5 combines with J gene TRBJ2-2; D is undetermined. The V gene's germline CDR1 is SGHKS and CDR2 YYEKEE (reference sequence). Trimming pared 0 bases from V and 1 base from J, leaving 4 bases between. There are 14 residues in the CDR3. The CDR3 loop reads CASSLVLNTGELFF. The CDR3 region has the DNA TGTGCCAGCAGCTTGGTGTTGAACACCGGGGAGCTGTTTTTT.

This clonotype was detected many times. The chain uses TRBV28 and TRBJ1-5, with TRBD1 matching 10 bases. Per the germline V gene, CDR1 is MDHEN and CDR2 is SYDVKM. After removal of 6 bases from V and 3 bases from J, the junction contained 5 bases not matched to a gene. This CDR3 has 15 residues. The CDR3 nucleotides are TGTGCCAGCAGACCTGGGACAGGGGACAATCAGCCCCAGCATTTT. Its translation: CASRPGTGDNQPQHF.

The V gene is TRBV19, the J gene TRBJ2-5, with 9 nucleotides matching TRBD2. The CDR3 consists of 14 residues. Trimming at V came to 4 bases and at J to 3 bases, leaving 3 bases not matched to a gene. The germline V gene has CDR1 LNHDA and CDR2 SQIVND (reference sequence). CDR3 sequence: CASSKRLAEETQYF. The CDR3 nucleotides are TGTGCCAGTAGTAAGCGACTAGCGGAAGAGACCCAGTACTTC. Full variable domain (outside the CDR3, taken from reference TRBV19 and TRBJ2-5): DGGITQSPKYLFRKEGQNVTLSCEQNLNHDAMYWYRQDPGQGLRLIYYSQIVNDFQKGDIAEGYSVSREKKESFPLTVTSAQKNPTAFYLCASSKRLAEETQYFGPGTRLLVL.

This clonotype was detected ten times or more. CDR3 in amino acids: CASKGSLNYGYTF. In DNA, the CDR3 is TGTGCCAGCAAGGGCAGCCTAAACTATGGCTACACCTTC. The chain employs TRBV2 and TRBJ1-2; D unclear. Germline CDR1 SNHLY, CDR2 FYNNEI. The V end lost 7 bases, the J end lost 2 bases, and 11 bases lay between the germline ends. The CDR3 sequence is 13 residues long.

This clonotype was detected only a few times. The chain recombines TRBV10-3 with TRBJ2-3, with 8 bases that match TRBD2. Unmatched junction bases numbered 4, after V lost 10 bases and J lost 1 base. This CDR3 is built from 13 residues. Per the germline V gene, CDR1 is ENHRY and CDR2 is SYGVKD. CDR3 coding DNA: TGTGCCACCCTGACTAGCGGCACAGATACGCAGTATTTT. As protein: CATLTSGTDTQYF.

At least ten counts were recorded for this clonotype. The chain recombines TRBV12-3 or TRBV12-4 with TRBJ1-6, with TRBD1 identical over 7 bases. The CDR3 has 13 residues. Trimming cost V 5 bases and J 9 bases; bases outside gene matches: 4. The CDR3: CASSTGVGSPLHF. For the CDR3, the DNA is TGTGCCAGCAGTACAGGGGTGGGTTCACCCCTCCACTTT.

This clonotype was seen only a few times. The chain carries TRBV20-1 and TRBJ2-1, with D unclear. Between the trimmed V and J ends, which lost 5 bases and 2 bases, there was a span of 16 bases. The CDR3 is 15 residues long. Germline values: CDR1 DFQATT, CDR2 SNEGSKA (reference sequence). In DNA, the CDR3 is TGCAGTGCTCAGAGGTTCGGTACCCCCTACAATGAGCAGTTCTTC. Translating it yields CSAQRFGTPYNEQFF.

The chain couples TRBV12-3 or TRBV12-4 to TRBJ2-2, with no clear D. V lost 3 bases to trimming and J lost 2 bases, with 7 bases between them. This CDR3 contains 14 residues. The CDR3 DNA follows: TGTGCCAGCAGTTTTTTCAGTAACACCGGGGAGCTGTTTTTT. Translating it yields CASSFFSNTGELFF.

This chain connects TRBV19 to TRBJ2-5; no reliable D call. V lost 3 bases and J lost 5, with 13 bases in between. The CDR3 has 14 amino acids. Germline V gene sequence: CDR1 LNHDA, CDR2 SQIVND (reference sequence). CDR3 amino acids: CASSMMGKVETQYF. CDR3 coding DNA: TGTGCCAGTAGTATGATGGGTAAAGTCGAGACCCAGTACTTC.